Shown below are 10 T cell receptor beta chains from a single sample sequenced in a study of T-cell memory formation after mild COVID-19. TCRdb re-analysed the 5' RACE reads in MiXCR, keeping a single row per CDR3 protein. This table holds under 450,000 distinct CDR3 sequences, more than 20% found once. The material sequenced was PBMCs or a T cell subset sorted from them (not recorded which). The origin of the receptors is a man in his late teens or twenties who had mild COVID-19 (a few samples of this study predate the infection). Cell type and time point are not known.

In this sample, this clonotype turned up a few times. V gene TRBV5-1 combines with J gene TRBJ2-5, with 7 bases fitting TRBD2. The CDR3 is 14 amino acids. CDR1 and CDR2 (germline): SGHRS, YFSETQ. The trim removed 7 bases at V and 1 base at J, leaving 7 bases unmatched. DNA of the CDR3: TGCGCCAGCGGAGTAGCGGGCAGCCAAGAGACCCAGTACTTC. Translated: CASGVAGSQETQYF. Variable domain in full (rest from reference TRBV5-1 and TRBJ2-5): KAGVTQTPRYLIKTRGQQVTLSCSPISGHRSVSWYQQTPGQGLQFLFEYFSETQRNKGNFPGRFSGRQFSNSRSEMNVSTLELGDSALYLCASGVAGSQETQYFGPGTRLLVL.

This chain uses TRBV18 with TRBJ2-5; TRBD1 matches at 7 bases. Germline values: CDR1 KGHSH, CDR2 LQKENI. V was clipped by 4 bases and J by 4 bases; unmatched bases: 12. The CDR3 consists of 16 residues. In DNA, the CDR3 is TGTGCCAGCTCACGATTCGAGGGGGCGCGAGCAGAGACCCAGTACTTC. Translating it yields CASSRFEGARAETQYF.

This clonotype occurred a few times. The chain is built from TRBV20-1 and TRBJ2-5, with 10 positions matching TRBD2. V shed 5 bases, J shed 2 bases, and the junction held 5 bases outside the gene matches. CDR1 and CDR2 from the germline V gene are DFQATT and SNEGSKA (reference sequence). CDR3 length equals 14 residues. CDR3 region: CSAQLAGLQETQYF. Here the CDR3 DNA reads TGCAGTGCTCAACTAGCGGGGCTACAAGAGACCCAGTACTTC.

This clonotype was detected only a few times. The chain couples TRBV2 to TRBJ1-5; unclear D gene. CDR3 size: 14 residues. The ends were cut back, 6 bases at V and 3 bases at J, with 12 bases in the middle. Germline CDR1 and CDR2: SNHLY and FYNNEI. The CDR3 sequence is CASSPFMNNQPQHF. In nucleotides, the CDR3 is TGTGCCAGCAGCCCTTTTATGAACAATCAGCCCCAGCATTTT.

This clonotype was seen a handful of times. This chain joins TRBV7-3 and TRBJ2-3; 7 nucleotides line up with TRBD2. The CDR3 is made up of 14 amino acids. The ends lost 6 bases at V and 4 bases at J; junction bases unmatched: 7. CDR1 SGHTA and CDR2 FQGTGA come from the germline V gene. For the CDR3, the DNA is TGTGCCAGCAGTTATTGGACTAGGCCAGATACGCAGTATTTT. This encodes CASSYWTRPDTQYF.

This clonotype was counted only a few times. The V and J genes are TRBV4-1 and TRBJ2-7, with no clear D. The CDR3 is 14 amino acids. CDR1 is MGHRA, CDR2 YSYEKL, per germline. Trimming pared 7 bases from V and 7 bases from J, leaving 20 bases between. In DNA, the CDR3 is TGCGCCAGCACCCCCACGGTTAGCTCGGGTGAGCAGTACTTC. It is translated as CASTPTVSSGEQYF.

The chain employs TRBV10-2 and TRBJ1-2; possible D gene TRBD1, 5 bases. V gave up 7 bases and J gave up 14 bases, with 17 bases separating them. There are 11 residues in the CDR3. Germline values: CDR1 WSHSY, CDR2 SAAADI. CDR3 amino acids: CASNQGLSLTF. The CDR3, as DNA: TGCGCCAGCAATCAGGGTCTTAGTCTTACCTTC.

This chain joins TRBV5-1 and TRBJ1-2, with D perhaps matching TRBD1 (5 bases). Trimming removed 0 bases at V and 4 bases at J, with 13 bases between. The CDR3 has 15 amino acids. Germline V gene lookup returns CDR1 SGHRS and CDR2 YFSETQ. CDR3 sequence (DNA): TGCGCCAGCAGCTTGGGGATCCGGGGGACCTATGGCTACACCTTC. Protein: CASSLGIRGTYGYTF.

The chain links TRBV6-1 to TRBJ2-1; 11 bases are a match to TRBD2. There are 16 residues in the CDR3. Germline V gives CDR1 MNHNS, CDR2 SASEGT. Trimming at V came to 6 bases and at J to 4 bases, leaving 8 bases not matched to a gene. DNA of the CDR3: TGTGCCAGCAGGTTGGATAGCGGGGGGGATTACAATGAGCAGTTCTTC. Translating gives CASRLDSGGDYNEQFF.

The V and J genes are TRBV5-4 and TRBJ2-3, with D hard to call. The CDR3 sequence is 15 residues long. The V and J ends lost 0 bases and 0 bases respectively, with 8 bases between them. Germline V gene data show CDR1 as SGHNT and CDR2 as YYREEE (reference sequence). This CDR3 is CASSLALTSTDTQYF. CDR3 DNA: TGTGCCAGCAGCTTGGCTTTGACTAGCACAGATACGCAGTATTTT. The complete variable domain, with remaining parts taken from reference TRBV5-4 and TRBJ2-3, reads ETGVTQSPTHLIKTRGQQVTLRCSSQSGHNTVSWYQQALGQGPQFIFQYYREEENGRGNFPPRFSGLQFPNYSSELNVNALELDDSALYLCASSLALTSTDTQYFGPGTRLTVL.